Each of the 9 T cell receptor beta chains below was sequenced from the same sample in a study of neoadjuvant anti-PD-1 for oral cavity cancer. Some clones are missing from TCRdb's copy, which holds only in-frame ones; the method was immunoSEQ multiplex PCR. The sample includes roughly 9,600 clones, about 70% of them seen just once. Indicated time point: after neoadjuvant nivolumab, at surgical resection. Source: PBMCs, taken after nivolumab (anti-PD-1) treatment. The receptors were sampled from a person aged 35-79 years with oral cavity squamous cell carcinoma.

The chain combines TRBV6-5 with TRBJ2-5; D unclear. The germline V and J ends were trimmed by 0 bases and 4 bases, with 9 bases remaining between them. The CDR3 loop spans 14 amino acids. Germline V CDR1 and CDR2: MNHEY, SVGAGI. The CDR3 sequence is CASSYSPNTETQYF. The DNA for the CDR3 is TGTGCCAGCAGTTACTCGCCGAATACAGAGACCCAGTACTTC.

V is TRBV5-6 and J is TRBJ1-1, with 9 bases lining up with TRBD1. After removal of 3 bases from V and 6 bases from J, the junction contained 9 bases not matched to a gene. The CDR3 runs 15 residues. Looked up from germline, CDR1 is SGHDT and CDR2 is YYEEEE. CDR3 sequence: CASSWDRARAAEAFF. CDR3 bases: TGTGCCAGCAGCTGGGACAGGGCACGGGCGGCTGAAGCTTTCTTT.

This clone was observed a handful of times. V is TRBV27 and J is TRBJ2-1; D remains unclear. Germline assignment: CDR1 MNHEY and CDR2 SMNVEV (reference sequence). Trimming left V 2 bases short and J 4 bases short, with 12 bases between. This CDR3 contains 15 residues. CDR3 residues: CASSLTVAPYNEQFF. The CDR3 DNA is TGTGCCAGCAGTTTAACAGTAGCACCTTACAATGAGCAGTTCTTC.

The rearrangement uses TRBV5-6 and TRBJ1-2, with D uncertain. This CDR3 is 13 amino acids long. V was clipped by 4 bases and J by 6 bases, with 13 bases between them. The germline CDR1 and CDR2 sequences are SGHDT and YYEEEE. The CDR3 spells CASSTLVWDGYTF. The CDR3 coding sequence is TGTGCCAGCAGCACCCTCGTGTGGGATGGCTACACCTTC.

The rearrangement links TRBV30 to TRBJ2-7, with 7 bases matching TRBD1. This CDR3 has 14 amino acids. V was clipped by 7 bases and J by 3 bases; unmatched bases: 12. Per the germline V gene, CDR1 is GTSNPN and CDR2 is SVGIG (reference sequence). The CDR3 sequence is CASTQGVEGYEQYF. The CDR3 nucleotides read TGTGCCTCAACCCAGGGGGTAGAGGGCTACGAGCAGTACTTC.

This chain connects TRBV15 to TRBJ2-2; TRBD2 might be the D (5 bases). The germline V gene has CDR1 LNHNV and CDR2 YYDKDF (reference sequence). Trimming pared 1 base from V and 2 bases from J, leaving 8 bases between. The CDR3 consists of 15 residues. The CDR3 region is CATSRGRYNTGELFF. The CDR3 DNA follows: TGTGCCACCAGCAGAGGGAGGTATAACACCGGGGAGCTGTTTTTT.

The genes are TRBV11-2 and TRBJ2-7, with D uncertain. Per germline, CDR1 SGHAT and CDR2 FQNNGV. V lost 2 bases and J 3 bases, leaving 2 bases between the germline ends. CDR3 length: 11 amino acids. CDR3 nucleotide sequence: TGTGCCAGCAGCTTAAACTACGAGCAGTACTTC. Translation gives CASSLNYEQYF.

The V and J genes are TRBV11-2 and TRBJ1-1, with a weak D call TRBD1 (6 bases). In germline, CDR1 is SGHAT, CDR2 FQNNGV. The length of the CDR3 is 18 residues. Trimming took off 1 base at V and 2 bases at J, with 20 bases between the two ends. The CDR3 DNA sequence: TGTGCCAGCAGCTTAGGGAGCCCTCGAGGGGGTATCAACACTGAAGCTTTCTTT. It yields the protein CASSLGSPRGGINTEAFF.

The chain links TRBV28 to TRBJ1-6, with D unclear. The germline V and J ends were trimmed by 5 bases and 13 bases, with 21 bases remaining between them. This CDR3 region has 15 residues. Germline CDR1 and CDR2: MDHEN and SYDVKM. The CDR3 coding sequence is TGTGCCAGCAGTCCGCGGCAACAGCCCATTTGGCCCCTCCACTTT. Its translation: CASSPRQQPIWPLHF.